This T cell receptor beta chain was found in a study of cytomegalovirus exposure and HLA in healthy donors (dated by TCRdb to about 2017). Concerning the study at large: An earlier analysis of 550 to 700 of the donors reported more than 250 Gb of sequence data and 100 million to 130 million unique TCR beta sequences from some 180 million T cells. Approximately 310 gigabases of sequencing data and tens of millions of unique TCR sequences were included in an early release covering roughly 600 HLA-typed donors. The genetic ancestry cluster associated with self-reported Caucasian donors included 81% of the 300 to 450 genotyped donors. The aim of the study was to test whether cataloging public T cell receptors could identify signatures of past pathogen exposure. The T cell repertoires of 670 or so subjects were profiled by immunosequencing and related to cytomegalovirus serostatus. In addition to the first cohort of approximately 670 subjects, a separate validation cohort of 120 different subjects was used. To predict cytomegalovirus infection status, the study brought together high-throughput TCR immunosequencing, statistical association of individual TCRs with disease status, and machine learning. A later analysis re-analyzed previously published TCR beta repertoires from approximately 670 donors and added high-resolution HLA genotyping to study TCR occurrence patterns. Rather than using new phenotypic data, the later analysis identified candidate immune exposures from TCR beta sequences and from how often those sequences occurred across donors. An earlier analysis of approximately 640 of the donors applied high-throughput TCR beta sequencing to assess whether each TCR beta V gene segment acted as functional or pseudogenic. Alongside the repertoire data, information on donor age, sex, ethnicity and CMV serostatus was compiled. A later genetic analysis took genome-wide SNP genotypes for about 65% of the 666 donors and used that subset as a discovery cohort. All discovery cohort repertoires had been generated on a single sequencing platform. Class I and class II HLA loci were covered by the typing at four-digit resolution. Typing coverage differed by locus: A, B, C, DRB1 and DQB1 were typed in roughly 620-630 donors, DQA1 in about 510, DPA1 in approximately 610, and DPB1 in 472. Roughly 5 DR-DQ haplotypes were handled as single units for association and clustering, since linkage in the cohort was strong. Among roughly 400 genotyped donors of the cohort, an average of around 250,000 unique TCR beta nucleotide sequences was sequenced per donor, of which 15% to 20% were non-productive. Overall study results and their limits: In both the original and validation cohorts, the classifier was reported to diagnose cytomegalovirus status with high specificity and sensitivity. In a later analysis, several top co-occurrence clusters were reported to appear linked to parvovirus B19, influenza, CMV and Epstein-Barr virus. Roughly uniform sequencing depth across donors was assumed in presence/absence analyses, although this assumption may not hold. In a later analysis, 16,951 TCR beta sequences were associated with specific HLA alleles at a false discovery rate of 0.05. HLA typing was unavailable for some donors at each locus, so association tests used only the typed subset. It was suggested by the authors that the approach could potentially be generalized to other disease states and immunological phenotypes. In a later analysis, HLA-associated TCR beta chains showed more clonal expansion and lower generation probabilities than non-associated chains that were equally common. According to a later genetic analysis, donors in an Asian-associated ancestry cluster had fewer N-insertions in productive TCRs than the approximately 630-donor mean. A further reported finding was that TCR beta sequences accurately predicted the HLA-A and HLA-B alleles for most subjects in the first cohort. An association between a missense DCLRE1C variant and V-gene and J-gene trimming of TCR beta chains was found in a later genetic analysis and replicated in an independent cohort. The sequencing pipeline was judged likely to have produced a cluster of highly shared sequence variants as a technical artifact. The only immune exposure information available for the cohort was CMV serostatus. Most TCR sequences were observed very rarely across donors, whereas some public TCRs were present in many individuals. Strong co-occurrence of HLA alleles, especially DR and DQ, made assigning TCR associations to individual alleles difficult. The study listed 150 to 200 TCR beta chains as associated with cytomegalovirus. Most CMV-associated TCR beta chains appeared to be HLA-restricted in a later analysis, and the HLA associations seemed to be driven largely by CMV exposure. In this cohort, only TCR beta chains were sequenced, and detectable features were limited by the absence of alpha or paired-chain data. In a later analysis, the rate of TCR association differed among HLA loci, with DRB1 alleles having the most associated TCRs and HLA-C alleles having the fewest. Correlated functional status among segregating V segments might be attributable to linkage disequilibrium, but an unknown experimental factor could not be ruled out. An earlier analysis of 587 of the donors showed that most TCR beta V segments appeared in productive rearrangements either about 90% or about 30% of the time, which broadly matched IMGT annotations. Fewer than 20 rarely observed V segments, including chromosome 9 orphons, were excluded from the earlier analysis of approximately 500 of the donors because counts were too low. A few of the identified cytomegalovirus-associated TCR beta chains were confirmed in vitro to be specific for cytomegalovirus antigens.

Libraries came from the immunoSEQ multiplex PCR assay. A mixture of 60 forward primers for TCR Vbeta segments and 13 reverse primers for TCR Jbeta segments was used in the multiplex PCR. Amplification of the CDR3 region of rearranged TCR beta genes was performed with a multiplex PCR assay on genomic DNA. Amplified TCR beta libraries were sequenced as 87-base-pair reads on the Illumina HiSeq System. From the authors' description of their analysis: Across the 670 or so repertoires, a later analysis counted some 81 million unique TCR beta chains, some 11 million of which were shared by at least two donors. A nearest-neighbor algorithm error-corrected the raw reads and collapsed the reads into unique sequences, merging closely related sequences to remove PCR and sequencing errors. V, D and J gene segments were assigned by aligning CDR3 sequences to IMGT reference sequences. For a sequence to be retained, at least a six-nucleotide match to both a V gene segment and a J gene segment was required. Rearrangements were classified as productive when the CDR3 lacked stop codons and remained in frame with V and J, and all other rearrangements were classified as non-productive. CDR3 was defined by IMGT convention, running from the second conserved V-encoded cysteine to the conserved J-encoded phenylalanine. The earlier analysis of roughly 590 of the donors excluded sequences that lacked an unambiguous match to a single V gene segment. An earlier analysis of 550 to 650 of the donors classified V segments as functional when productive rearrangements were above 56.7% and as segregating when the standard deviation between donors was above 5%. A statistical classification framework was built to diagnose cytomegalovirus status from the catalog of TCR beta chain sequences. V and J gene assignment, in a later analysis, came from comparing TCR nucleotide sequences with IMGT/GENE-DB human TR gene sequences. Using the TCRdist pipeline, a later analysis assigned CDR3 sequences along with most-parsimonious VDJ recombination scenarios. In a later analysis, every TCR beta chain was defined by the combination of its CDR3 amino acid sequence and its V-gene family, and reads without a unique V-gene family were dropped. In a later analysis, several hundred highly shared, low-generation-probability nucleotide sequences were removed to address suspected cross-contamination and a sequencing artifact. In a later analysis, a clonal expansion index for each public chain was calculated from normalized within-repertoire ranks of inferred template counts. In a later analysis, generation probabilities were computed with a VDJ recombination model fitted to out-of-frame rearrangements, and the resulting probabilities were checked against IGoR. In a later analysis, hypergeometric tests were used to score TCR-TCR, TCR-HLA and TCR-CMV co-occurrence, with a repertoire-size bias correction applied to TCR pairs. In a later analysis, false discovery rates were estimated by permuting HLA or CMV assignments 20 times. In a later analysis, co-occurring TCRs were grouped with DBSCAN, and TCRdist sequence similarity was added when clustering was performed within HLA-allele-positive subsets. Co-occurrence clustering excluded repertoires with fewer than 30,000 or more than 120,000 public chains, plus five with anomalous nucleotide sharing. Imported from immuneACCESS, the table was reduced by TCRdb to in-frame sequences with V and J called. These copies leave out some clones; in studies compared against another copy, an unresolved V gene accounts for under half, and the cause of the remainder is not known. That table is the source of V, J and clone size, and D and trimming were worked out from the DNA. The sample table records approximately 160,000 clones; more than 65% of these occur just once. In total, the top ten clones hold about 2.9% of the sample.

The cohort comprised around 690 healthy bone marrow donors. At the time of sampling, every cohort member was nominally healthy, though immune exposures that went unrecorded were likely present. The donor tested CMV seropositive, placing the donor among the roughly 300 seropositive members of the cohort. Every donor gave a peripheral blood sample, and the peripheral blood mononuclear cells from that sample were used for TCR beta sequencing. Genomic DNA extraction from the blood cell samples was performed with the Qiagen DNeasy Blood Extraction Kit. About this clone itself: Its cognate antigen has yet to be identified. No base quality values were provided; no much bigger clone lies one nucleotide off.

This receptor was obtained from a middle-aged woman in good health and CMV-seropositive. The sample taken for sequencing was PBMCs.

The CDR3 here reads CASSQETRGGAYNEQFF. The sequence in DNA is TGTGCCAGCAGCCAGGAGACCCGCGGGGGGGCCTACAATGAGCAGTTCTTC. The sequence joins TRBV14 to TRBJ2-1; TRBD2 matches 9 bases in the middle. The CDR3, cysteine through phenylalanine, is 17 amino acids long. Left in the record is the CDR3 DNA by itself, 51 bases read in frame from the first base. The germline V gene provides CDR1 SGHDN and CDR2 FVKESK. V is trimmed back by 3 bases and J by 2 bases, and the junction contains 8 bases that no gene match accounts for.